A selection of T cell receptor beta chains follows, all from one sample in a study of T cells in Graves' hyperthyroidism and ophthalmopathy. TCRdb independently ran MiXCR on the multiplex PCR reads; one entry per CDR3 protein. The sample records about 250,000 distinct CDR3 sequences, roughly 22% being singletons. Sequenced: blood. These receptors were collected from a man between 25 and 39 years old with Graves' ophthalmopathy. Each CDR3 is given with its conserved first and last residue. The D gene is left open where the match is weak. Clone size, where shown, is once, few, many, or a class for clones that have expanded.

>TRBJ2-7|TRBV20-1|-|-
CSARGGWRGLLGQYF
TGCAGTGCTCGAGGGGGGTGGCGGGGACTGCTCGGGCAGTACTTC
>TRBJ2-7|TRBV28|many|-
CASSGAGTLSYEQYF
TGTGCCAGCTCGGGGGCCGGGACTTTATCCTACGAGCAGTACTTC
>TRBJ1-5|TRBV28|few|TRBD1
CASSSGTGMLQPQHF
TGTGCCAGCAGTTCCGGGACAGGGATGCTGCAGCCCCAGCATTTT
>TRBJ2-4|TRBV20-1|-|-
CSARGQDLLDIQYF
TGCAGTGCTAGAGGACAGGACCTTTTGGACATTCAGTACTTC
>TRBJ2-2|TRBV18|few|TRBD1
CASSRRQGYDGELFF
TGTGCCAGCTCACGACGACAGGGGTACGACGGGGAGCTGTTTTTT
>TRBJ2-7|TRBV30|few|TRBD2
CAWSVPGLAGPAHEQYF
TGTGCCTGGAGTGTACCCGGACTAGCGGGCCCGGCGCACGAGCAGTACTTC
>TRBJ2-2|TRBV9|-|TRBD2
CASSGTSGRTGELFF
TGTGCCAGCAGCGGAACTAGCGGGAGGACCGGGGAGCTGTTTTTT
>TRBJ1-1|TRBV27|many|-
CASRAGALLNTEAFF
TGTGCCAGCAGGGCAGGGGCGCTTCTGAACACTGAAGCTTTCTTT
>TRBJ2-1|TRBV11-2|-|-
CASNRVLYNEQFF
TGTGCCAGCAACCGGGTCCTATACAATGAGCAGTTCTTC
>TRBJ2-5|TRBV7-9|few|TRBD2
CASSYGGRLETQYF
TGTGCCAGCAGCTACGGCGGGAGACTAGAGACCCAGTACTTC
>TRBJ2-3|TRBV6-9|-|-
CASSFTPGTDTQYF
TGTGCCAGCAGTTTTACCCCCGGGACAGATACGCAGTATTTT
>TRBJ2-1|TRBV20-1|many|-
CSARELASNEQFF
TGCAGTGCTAGAGAATTGGCTAGCAATGAGCAGTTCTTC
>TRBJ1-1|TRBV28|many|-
CASSKYVKGPNTEAFF
TGTGCCAGCAGCAAGTACGTTAAGGGGCCGAACACTGAAGCTTTCTTT
>TRBJ1-6|TRBV30|many|-
CAWSVGVRRNSPLHF
TGTGCCTGGAGTGTAGGAGTCAGGCGGAATTCACCCCTCCACTTT
>TRBJ2-1|TRBV28|few|-
CASSSFRWGDGHNEQFF
TGTGCCAGCAGTTCTTTCCGTTGGGGGGACGGTCACAATGAGCAGTTCTTC
>TRBJ2-1|TRBV12-3/TRBV12-4|few|-
CASSFKQGIGSYNEQFF
TGTGCCAGCAGTTTTAAACAGGGAATAGGGTCCTACAATGAGCAGTTCTTC
>TRBJ1-1|TRBV6-1|many|TRBD1
CASIPSGTGTNTEAFF
TGTGCCAGCATCCCCTCCGGGACAGGGACGAACACTGAAGCTTTCTTT
>TRBJ2-1|TRBV20-1|few|TRBD1
CSARSHGQGHVDHEQFF
TGCAGTGCTAGATCCCACGGACAGGGGCATGTAGATCATGAGCAGTTCTTC
>TRBJ2-7|TRBV6-1|few|TRBD1
CASSEPGTGGPEQYF
TGTGCCAGCAGTGAACCAGGGACAGGGGGCCCCGAGCAGTACTTC
>TRBJ2-1|TRBV28|-|-
CASHPSRANEQFF
TGTGCCAGCCATCCCTCCCGGGCGAATGAGCAGTTCTTC
>TRBJ1-1|TRBV3-1|many|TRBD1
CASSLNRGAEAFF
TGTGCCAGCAGCCTGAACAGGGGAGCTGAAGCTTTCTTT
>TRBJ2-3|TRBV14|many|TRBD2
CASSQALGLADTQYF
TGTGCCAGCAGCCAAGCTTTGGGACTAGCGGATACGCAGTATTTT
>TRBJ2-7|TRBV5-1|few|-
CASSLFDRADSYGQYF
TGCGCCAGCAGCTTGTTTGACAGAGCCGATTCCTACGGGCAGTACTTC
>TRBJ2-2|TRBV6-1|many|-
CASSERRLTGELFF
TGTGCCAGCAGTGAAAGACGGCTCACCGGGGAGCTGTTTTTT
>TRBJ1-1|TRBV12-3/TRBV12-4|many|-
CASSLGENTEAFF
TGTGCCAGCAGTTTAGGGGAGAACACTGAAGCTTTCTTT
>TRBJ2-7|TRBV5-1|-|TRBD2
CASSLEGGAGGRKEKYF
TGCGCCAGCAGCTTGGAGGGTGGCGCGGGAGGGCGGAAAGAGAAGTACTTC
>TRBJ2-3|TRBV12-5|-|-
CASGLGGTTDTQYF
TGTGCTAGTGGTTTGGGAGGAACTACAGATACGCAGTATTTT
>TRBJ2-2|TRBV5-1|-|-
CASSLAGAITNTGELFF
TGCGCCAGCAGCTTGGCGGGGGCGATAACGAACACCGGGGAGCTGTTTTTT
>TRBJ2-5|TRBV29-1|many|TRBD2
CSVEVAGVQETQYF
TGCAGCGTTGAAGTTGCGGGAGTGCAAGAGACCCAGTACTTC
>TRBJ2-7|TRBV24-1|many|TRBD1
CATSAAGTGANEQYF
TGTGCCACCAGTGCAGCCGGGACAGGGGCCAACGAGCAGTACTTC
>TRBJ2-3|TRBV12-3/TRBV12-4|few|-
CASSISDPPADTQYF
TGTGCCAGCAGTATATCGGACCCGCCGGCAGATACGCAGTATTTT
>TRBJ2-1|TRBV5-1|-|-
CAGSWITGKDEQFF
TGCGCCGGCAGCTGGATTACAGGGAAAGATGAGCAGTTCTTC
>TRBJ2-1|TRBV24-1|-|TRBD1
CATSDRDRVDYNEQFF
TGTGCCACCAGTGATCGCGACAGGGTGGACTACAATGAGCAGTTCTTC
>TRBJ2-2|TRBV28|-|TRBD2
CASSFRRPSGRAGELFF
TGTGCCAGCAGTTTTCGGCGTCCTAGCGGGAGGGCCGGGGAGCTGTTTTTT
>TRBJ2-7|TRBV2|-|-
CASSNREGISYEQYF
TGTGCCAGCAGCAACAGGGAGGGAATCTCCTACGAGCAGTACTTC
>TRBJ1-2|TRBV28|-|-
CASSLSRRANYGYIF
TGTGCCAGCAGTCTAAGCAGGAGAGCTAACTATGGCTACATCTTC
>TRBJ2-3|TRBV12-3/TRBV12-4|-|TRBD2
CASTWAAGGLGDTQYF
TGTGCCAGCACCTGGGCAGCGGGAGGGCTGGGGGATACGCAGTATTTT
>TRBJ2-1|TRBV20-1|-|TRBD2
CSARGRNSGTSGRVNEQFF
TGCAGTGCTAGAGGCCGTAACTCGGGGACTAGCGGGAGGGTGAATGAGCAGTTCTTC
>TRBJ2-3|TRBV28|many|-
CASSIGTSTDTQYF
TGTGCCAGCAGTATAGGGACTAGCACAGATACGCAGTATTTT
>TRBJ2-2|TRBV10-3|-|-
CAISAYVPGELFF
TGTGCCATCAGTGCCTACGTTCCCGGGGAGCTGTTTTTT
>TRBJ2-2|TRBV28|few|-
CASSLVSPDTGELFF
TGTGCCAGCAGTTTAGTCTCCCCGGACACCGGGGAGCTGTTTTTT
>TRBJ2-1|TRBV20-1|few|-
CSASRSISSYNEQFF
TGCAGTGCTAGCCGCTCTATAAGCTCCTACAATGAGCAGTTCTTC
>TRBJ1-5|TRBV30|-|TRBD1
CAWGVPGQGNQPQHF
TGTGCCTGGGGGGTACCGGGACAGGGCAATCAGCCCCAGCATTTT
>TRBJ2-1|TRBV10-1|-|TRBD2
CASSSSGTLSYNEQFF
TGCGCCAGCAGCAGTAGCGGGACCCTCTCCTACAATGAGCAGTTCTTC
>TRBJ2-1|TRBV19|-|-
CASSPPGLANNEQFF
TGTGCCAGTAGCCCTCCGGGACTGGCCAACAATGAGCAGTTCTTC
>TRBJ1-3|TRBV5-1|-|-
CASSFRTGNTIYF
TGCGCCAGCAGCTTTCGAACAGGAAACACCATATATTTT